One sample yielded the 2 T cell receptor beta chains listed below, sequenced in a study of cytomegalovirus exposure and HLA in healthy donors. Primers included in the PCR were 60 Vbeta and 13 Jbeta primers. Profiled with immunoSEQ multiplex PCR; TCRdb holds only in-frame clones, not every one. The data contain 95,000 to 150,000 clones, around 85% of them seen just once; the ten biggest clones take up 2.1%. Specimen: PBMCs. The receptors were gathered from a young man in good health and CMV-seronegative.

This clone is labeled medium-sized. The chain recombines TRBV2 with TRBJ2-3; D may be TRBD1 (6 bases). Germline V gene sequence: CDR1 SNHLY, CDR2 FYNNEI. The V gene lost 6 bases and the J gene lost 4 bases, with 17 bases spanning the gap. This CDR3 contains 15 residues. CDR3 amino acids: CASRVGAGDPDTQYF. CDR3 DNA: TGTGCCAGCAGGGTCGGGGCAGGGGATCCAGATACGCAGTATTTT.

This clone came up a few times. The rearrangement links TRBV28 to TRBJ2-7; perhaps TRBD1 as D (5 bases). V lost 7 bases and J lost 3, with 19 bases in between. Per germline, CDR1 MDHEN and CDR2 SYDVKM. The CDR3 sequence is 15 residues long. The CDR3 region is CASIHKGRGDYEQYF. Written as DNA, the CDR3 is TGTGCCAGCATTCACAAGGGTAGGGGTGACTACGAGCAGTACTTC.